The source of this T cell receptor (beta chain) is a study of CD8+CD57+ T cells in acquired aplastic anemia. Regarding the study as a whole: Overlap between patients and controls comprised about 30 CD8+ CDR3 sequences.

As regards this clonotype: No antigen is known for it.

All sequencing subjects had displayed CD8+CD57+ cell expansion on flow cytometry. Germline lookup yields CDR1 LNHDA and CDR2 SQIVND (reference sequence). With 9 bases removed from V and 5 bases from J, the gap between germline ends came to 20 bases. CDR3 length equals 16 residues. Researchers used genomic DNA as the template to profile TCR beta VDJ and CDR3. TCRdb independently ran MiXCR on the reads; one entry per CDR3 protein. Here the sample spans roughly 150,000 distinct CDR3 sequences, over 40% being singletons. The specimen was sorted CD4+, CD8+, or CD8+CD57+ T cells (not recorded which) from PBMCs. This TCR came from a human donor with aplastic anemia. The V and J genes are TRBV19 and TRBJ1-6, with TRBD1 as a possible D gene (6 bases). The CDR3 loop is CASSLAEDRDNSPLHF. The CDR3 DNA sequence: TGTGCCAGCAGCTTGGCAGAGGACAGAGATAATTCACCCCTCCACTTT.